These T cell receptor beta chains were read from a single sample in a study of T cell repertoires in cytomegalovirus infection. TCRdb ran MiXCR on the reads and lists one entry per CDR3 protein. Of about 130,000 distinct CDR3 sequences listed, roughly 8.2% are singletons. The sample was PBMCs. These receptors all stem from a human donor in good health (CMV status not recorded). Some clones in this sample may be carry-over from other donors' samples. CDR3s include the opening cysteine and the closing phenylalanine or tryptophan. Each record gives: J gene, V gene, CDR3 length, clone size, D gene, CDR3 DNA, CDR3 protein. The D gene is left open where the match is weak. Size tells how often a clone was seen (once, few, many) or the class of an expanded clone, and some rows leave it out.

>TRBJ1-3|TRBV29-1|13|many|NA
TGCAGCGTTGCACAGATCTCTGGAAACACCATATATTTT
CSVAQISGNTIYF
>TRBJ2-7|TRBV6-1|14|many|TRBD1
TGTGCCACCTCTAGGACAGGGCAGCCTAACGAGCAGTACTTC
CATSRTGQPNEQYF
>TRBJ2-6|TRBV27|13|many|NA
TGTGCCGGACGGCGCTCCGGGGCCAACGTCCTGACTTTC
CAGRRSGANVLTF
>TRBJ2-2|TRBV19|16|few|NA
TGTGCCAGTACCCAAATGGGGGGCCAGTGGACCGGGGAGCTGTTTTTT
CASTQMGGQWTGELFF
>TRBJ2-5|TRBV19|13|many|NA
TGTGCCAGTAGTAGAGCCTTCCAAGAGACCCAGTACTTC
CASSRAFQETQYF
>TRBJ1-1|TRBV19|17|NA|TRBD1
TGTGCCAGTACTTACTCCGGGACAGGGATCATGAACACTGAAGCTTTCTTT
CASTYSGTGIMNTEAFF
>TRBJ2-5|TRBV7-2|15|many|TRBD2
TGTGCCAGCAGCTTAAGGCTAGCGGGGAAAGAGACCCAGTACTTC
CASSLRLAGKETQYF
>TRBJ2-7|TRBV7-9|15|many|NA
TGTGCCAGCAGCTTAGCCGGGGGCTCGGGGGGCGAGCAGTACTTC
CASSLAGGSGGEQYF
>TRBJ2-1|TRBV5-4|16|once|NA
TGTGCCAGCAGCCCCAGACTACCCACATTACCTAATGAGCAGTTCTTC
CASSPRLPTLPNEQFF
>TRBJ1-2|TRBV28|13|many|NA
TGTGCCAGCGTCTCAGGGTTAGTCGGTGGCTACACCTTC
CASVSGLVGGYTF
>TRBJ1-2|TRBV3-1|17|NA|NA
TGTGCCAGCAGCCAAGATCAGTTCGCGGGGGGCGACTATGGCTACACCTTC
CASSQDQFAGGDYGYTF
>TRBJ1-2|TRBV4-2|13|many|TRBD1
TGTGCCAGCAGCTACAGGGGGGAGGATGGCTACACCTTC
CASSYRGEDGYTF
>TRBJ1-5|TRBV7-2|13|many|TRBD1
TGTGCCAGCAGCTTTGACAGGGTTCAGCCCCAGCATTTT
CASSFDRVQPQHF
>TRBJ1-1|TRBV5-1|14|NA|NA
TGCGCCAGCAACGGAGGGGCCGGGGACACTGAAGCTTTCTTT
CASNGGAGDTEAFF
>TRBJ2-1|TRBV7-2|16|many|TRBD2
TGTGCCAGCGTCCCGGGGGGGGCGGGGGGGCTGGGGGAGCAGTTCTTC
CASVPGGAGGLGEQFF
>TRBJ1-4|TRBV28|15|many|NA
TGTGCCAGCAGTTTTGGTATGGGGAGGGATGAAAAACTGTTTTTT
CASSFGMGRDEKLFF
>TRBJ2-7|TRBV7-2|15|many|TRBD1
TGTGCCAGCAGCTTGACGTGGACAGGGATGCACGAGCAGTACTTC
CASSLTWTGMHEQYF
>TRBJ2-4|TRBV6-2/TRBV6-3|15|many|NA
TGTGCCAGCAGTTACGGGGGATTAGCCAAAAACATTCAGTACTTC
CASSYGGLAKNIQYF
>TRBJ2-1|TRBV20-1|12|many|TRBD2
TGCAGAGGACTAGCGGGGGGGAATGAGCAGTTCTTC
CRGLAGGNEQFF
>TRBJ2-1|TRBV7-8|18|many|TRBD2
TGTGCCAGCAGCTTAACCATAGGACTAGCGGGCCCTTGGAATGAGCAGTTCTTC
CASSLTIGLAGPWNEQFF
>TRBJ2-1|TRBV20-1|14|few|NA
TGCAGTGCTACAACTTCGAGCTCCTACAATGAGCAGTTCTTC
CSATTSSSYNEQFF
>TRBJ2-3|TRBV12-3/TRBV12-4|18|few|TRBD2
TGTGCCAGCAGTCCCACCCCCCCCGGACTAGCGGCGCGGGGTACGCAGTATTTT
CASSPTPPGLAARGTQYF
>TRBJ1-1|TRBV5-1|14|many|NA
TGCGCCAGCAGCTTGGTGACATCGAGTACTGAAGCTTTCTTT
CASSLVTSSTEAFF
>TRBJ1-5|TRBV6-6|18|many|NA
TGTGCCAGCAGTTACTCGATGGGGAGTTCAATTAGCAATCAGCCCCAGCATTTT
CASSYSMGSSISNQPQHF
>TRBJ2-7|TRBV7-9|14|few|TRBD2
TGTGCCAGCAGCCGCCCAGGCGGGAGTTACGAGCAGTACTTC
CASSRPGGSYEQYF
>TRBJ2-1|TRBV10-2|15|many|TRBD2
TGCGCCAGCAGCCGGACTAGCGGGGGGGTTAATGAGCAGTTCTTC
CASSRTSGGVNEQFF